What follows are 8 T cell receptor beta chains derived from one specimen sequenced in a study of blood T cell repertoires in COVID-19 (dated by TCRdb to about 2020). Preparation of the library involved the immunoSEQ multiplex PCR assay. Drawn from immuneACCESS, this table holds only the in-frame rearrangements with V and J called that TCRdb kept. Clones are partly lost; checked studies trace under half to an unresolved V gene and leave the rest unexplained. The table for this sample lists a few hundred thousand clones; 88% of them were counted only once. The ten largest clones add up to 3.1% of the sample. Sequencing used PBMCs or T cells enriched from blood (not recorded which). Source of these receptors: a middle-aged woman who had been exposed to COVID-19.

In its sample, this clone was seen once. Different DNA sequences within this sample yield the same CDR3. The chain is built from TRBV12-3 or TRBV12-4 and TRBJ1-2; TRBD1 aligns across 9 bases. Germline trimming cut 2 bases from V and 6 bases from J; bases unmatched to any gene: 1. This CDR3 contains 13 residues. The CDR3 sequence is CASSLRDRDGYTF. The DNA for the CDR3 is TGTGCCAGCAGTTTAAGGGACAGGGATGGCTACACCTTC.

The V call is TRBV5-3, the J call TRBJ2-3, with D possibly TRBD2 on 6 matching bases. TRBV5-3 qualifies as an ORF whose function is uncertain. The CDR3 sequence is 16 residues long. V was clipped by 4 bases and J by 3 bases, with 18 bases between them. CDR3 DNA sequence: TGTGCCAGAAGCCTCCCAAGCGGGCGCTGGACAGATACGCAGTATTTT. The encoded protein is CARSLPSGRWTDTQYF.

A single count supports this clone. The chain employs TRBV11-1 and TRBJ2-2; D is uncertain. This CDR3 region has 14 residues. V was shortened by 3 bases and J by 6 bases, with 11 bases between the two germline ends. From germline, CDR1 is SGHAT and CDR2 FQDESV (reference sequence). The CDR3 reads CASSLISEAGELFF. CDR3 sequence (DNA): TGTGCCAGCAGCTTGATTTCAGAGGCCGGGGAGCTGTTTTTT.

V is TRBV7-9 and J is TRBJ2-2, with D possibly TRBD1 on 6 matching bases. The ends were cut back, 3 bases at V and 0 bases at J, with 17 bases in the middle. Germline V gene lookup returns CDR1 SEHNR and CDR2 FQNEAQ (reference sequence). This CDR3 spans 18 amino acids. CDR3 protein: CASSLSGWGTTNTGELFF. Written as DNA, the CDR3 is TGTGCCAGCAGCTTGAGTGGGTGGGGGACAACGAACACCGGGGAGCTGTTTTTT.

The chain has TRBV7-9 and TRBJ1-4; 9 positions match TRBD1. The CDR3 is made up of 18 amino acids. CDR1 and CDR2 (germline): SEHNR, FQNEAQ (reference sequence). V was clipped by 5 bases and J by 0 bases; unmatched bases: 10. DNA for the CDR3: TGTGCCAGCAGCCCTCCCGGGACAGGGATTGCAACTAATGAAAAACTGTTTTTT. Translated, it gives CASSPPGTGIATNEKLFF. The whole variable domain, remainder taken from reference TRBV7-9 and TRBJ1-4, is DTGVSQNPRHKITKRGQNVTFRCDPISEHNRLYWYRQTLGQGPEFLTYFQNEAQLEKSRLLSDRFSAERPKGSFSTLEIQRTEQGDSAMYLCASSPPGTGIATNEKLFFGSGTQLSVL.

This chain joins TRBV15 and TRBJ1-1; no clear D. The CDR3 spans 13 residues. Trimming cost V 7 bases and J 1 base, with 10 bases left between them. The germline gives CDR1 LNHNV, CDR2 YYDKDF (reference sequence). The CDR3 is CATNVRSNTEAFF. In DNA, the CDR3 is TGTGCCACCAATGTGCGATCGAACACTGAAGCTTTCTTT.

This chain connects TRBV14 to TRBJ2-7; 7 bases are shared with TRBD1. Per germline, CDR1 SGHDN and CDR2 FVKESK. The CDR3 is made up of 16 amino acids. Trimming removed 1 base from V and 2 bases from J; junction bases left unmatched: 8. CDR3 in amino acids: CASSQGARGPTYEQYV. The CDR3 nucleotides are TGTGCCAGCAGCCAAGGAGCGAGGGGGCCAACCTACGAGCAGTACGTC.

This CDR3 reads CASSRRGLGANVLTF. The CDR3 DNA reads as TGTGCCAGCAGCCGCCGCGGCCTTGGGGCCAACGTCCTGACTTTC. The gene calls are TRBV13 and TRBJ2-6; D not certain. The germline CDR1 and CDR2 sequences are PRHDT and FYEKMQ (reference sequence). The CDR3 is made up of 15 amino acids. V was pared by 5 bases and J by 3 bases, with 11 bases between. Together with reference TRBV13 and TRBJ2-6, the CDR3 gives the full variable domain: AAGVIQSPRHLIKEKRETATLKCYPIPRHDTVYWYQQGPGQDPQFLISFYEKMQSDKGSIPDRFSAQQFSDYHSELNMSSLELGDSALYFCASSRRGLGANVLTFGAGSRLTVL.